Only a few counts were recorded for the clone carrying this T cell receptor (beta chain). Its antigen is currently unknown. The sample is drawn from a study of T cell repertoires in cytomegalovirus infection. Study-level background: Matching HLA type, along with CMV infection, was indicated by public TCR beta signatures.

The study, taken as a whole, reports: Clonotype analysis showed dominance of the ex vivo response by HLA-C-restricted CMV-specific TCR beta clonotypes. Frequencies of public TCR beta families were cumulated, and this identified carriers of CMV plus the relevant HLA.

Germline V lookup: CDR1 SEHNR, CDR2 FQNEAQ (reference sequence). The V and J ends lost 3 bases and 7 bases, in that order; junction bases with no gene match: 9. The CDR3 runs to 14 residues. TCRdb reprocessed the reads with MiXCR, giving one entry per CDR3 protein. The table has about 530,000 distinct CDR3 sequences, roughly 29% seen once. The sequence was collected from a human donor in good health (CMV status not recorded). Some clones in this sample may be carry-over from other donors' samples. The chain links TRBV7-9 to TRBJ2-7; 7 bases line up with TRBD2. Sequencing used PBMCs. In DNA, the CDR3 is TGTGCCAGCAGCTTCTCGGGAGGCCCAGGGGAGCAGTACTTC. It translates to CASSFSGGPGEQYF.